This T cell receptor beta chain was identified in a study of shared clonotypes between healthy human individuals. The CDR3 covers 17 residues. Germline V lookup: CDR1 SGDLS, CDR2 YYNGEE. Trimming took 3 bases from V and 4 from J; bases not matched to a gene: 12. Regarding this clone: The antigen is undetermined.

Terminally differentiated effector memory CD45RA+ cells were excluded by CCR7 positive selection of CD45RO-negative cells. Healthy adults negative for HIV, lacking recent acute infections or vaccinations, served as donors. TCRdb's table, derived via immunoSEQ multiplex PCR, lists solely in-frame clones and lacks some. The profile shows about 2.1 million clones, 93% of them singletons. Study-wide findings and caveats: Clonotype sharing among donors, it was expected, would be affected by sequencing depth. Naive subsets typically showed greater estimated richness than memory subsets. Relative to their counterparts shared across all four donors, non-shared clonotypes exhibited diminished generation probabilities.

This chain uses TRBV9 with TRBJ2-3, with 9 positions matching TRBD2. The clonotype originates from a man younger than 30 in good health. Some clones in this sample may be carry-over from other donors' samples. Source material: naive CD8+ T cells from PBMCs. The CDR3 spells CASSDPGGREGPDTQYF. The CDR3 DNA reads as TGTGCCAGCAGCGATCCTGGCGGGCGGGAGGGACCAGATACGCAGTATTTT.